Each of the 24 T cell receptor beta chains below was sequenced from the same sample in a study of blood T cell repertoires in COVID-19. TCRdb's table, derived via immunoSEQ multiplex PCR, lists solely in-frame clones and lacks some. The sample lists about 210,000 clones, approximately 82% occurring once. Sequencing used peripheral blood. The receptors stem from a woman in her fifties or sixties with acute or convalescent COVID-19.

The chain carries TRBV30 and TRBJ1-1; D gene uncertain. V was trimmed by 1 base and J by 4 bases, leaving 13 bases between them. Per germline, CDR1 GTSNPN and CDR2 SVGIG (reference sequence). The CDR3 length is 14 residues. The CDR3 here is CAWSDAGGGTEAFF. The CDR3 DNA follows: TGTGCCTGGAGTGACGCGGGAGGTGGCACTGAAGCTTTCTTT.

This clone is a singleton in its sample. V is TRBV10-1 and J is TRBJ2-4; 8 bases line up with TRBD1. With V trimmed by 0 bases and J by 0 bases, 7 bases remained unmatched. The CDR3 has 18 amino acids. Germline CDR1 WNHNN, CDR2 SYGVQD (reference sequence). The CDR3 reads CASSESTRGQGAKNIQYF. CDR3 DNA: TGCGCCAGCAGTGAGTCGACTCGTGGACAGGGAGCCAAAAACATTCAGTACTTC.

V usage is TRBV19 and J usage is TRBJ2-3, with D uncertain. Germline V gene data show CDR1 as LNHDA and CDR2 as SQIVND (reference sequence). CDR3 length equals 16 residues. V lost 3 bases to trimming and J lost 1 base, with 14 bases between them. CDR3 residues: CASSMVGTLGTDTQYF. DNA for the CDR3: TGTGCCAGTAGTATGGTGGGCACCCTTGGCACAGATACGCAGTATTTT.

The chain joins TRBV6-5 to TRBJ2-1; D not certain. Germline V CDR1 and CDR2: MNHEY, SVGAGI. This CDR3 comprises 13 residues. Trimming took off 0 bases at V and 9 bases at J, with 9 bases between the two ends. The CDR3: CASSYSSSIEQFF. CDR3 bases: TGTGCCAGCAGTTACTCGAGTAGTATTGAGCAGTTCTTC.

In regard to this clone: This CDR3 is also generated by other DNA sequences in the sample. The chain links TRBV6-5 to TRBJ2-7; TRBD1 agrees at 7 bases. V trimming: 5 bases; J trimming: 2 bases; junction bases outside the gene matches: 6. The CDR3 is 14 amino acids. Germline lookup yields CDR1 MNHEY and CDR2 SVGAGI. For the CDR3, the DNA is TGTGCCAGCAGTCCTCGGACAGGTCCCTACGAGCAGTACTTC. Amino acids: CASSPRTGPYEQYF.

The chain employs TRBV24-1 and TRBJ2-6; D is ambiguous. The CDR3 length is 15 residues. Trimming pared 3 bases from V and 2 bases from J, leaving 7 bases between. Germline loops: CDR1 KGHDR, CDR2 SFDVKD. CDR3 in amino acids: CATSDTVAGANVLTF. Written as DNA, the CDR3 is TGTGCCACCAGTGATACGGTTGCTGGGGCCAACGTCCTGACTTTC.

The chain joins TRBV5-6 to TRBJ2-1; 11 positions match TRBD2. Germline V gives CDR1 SGHDT, CDR2 YYEEEE. The CDR3 spans 18 residues. The ends lost 0 bases at V and 5 bases at J; junction bases unmatched: 10. The CDR3: CASSLGLAGGGRDNEQFF. CDR3 sequence (DNA): TGTGCCAGCAGCTTGGGGCTAGCGGGAGGAGGCAGGGACAATGAGCAGTTCTTC.

The V gene is TRBV5-4, the J gene TRBJ2-1; 7 bases match TRBD1. Trimming at V came to 4 bases and at J to 7 bases, leaving 17 bases not matched to a gene. The CDR3 loop spans 17 amino acids. Per germline, CDR1 SGHNT and CDR2 YYREEE (reference sequence). The CDR3 DNA reads TGTGCCAGCAGCCCAAGGGCTAGGACAGGCGTCTTTAATGAGCAGTTCTTC. Protein sequence: CASSPRARTGVFNEQFF.

CDR3 protein: CASSQVGGRAPQYF. CDR3 coding DNA: TGTGCCAGCAGCCAAGTCGGAGGGAGGGCCCCTCAGTACTTC. V usage is TRBV3-1 (or the pseudogene TRBV3-2) and J usage is TRBJ2-4, with 7 bases that match TRBD2. The germline gives CDR1 LGHDT, CDR2 YNNKEL (reference sequence). V shed 1 base, J shed 12 bases, and the junction held 9 bases outside the gene matches. The CDR3 covers 14 residues.

V and J are TRBV6-1 and TRBJ2-1, with D tentatively TRBD2 (6 bases). This CDR3 contains 17 residues. Per germline, CDR1 MNHNS and CDR2 SASEGT. V was clipped by 1 base and J by 3 bases, with 16 bases between them. The CDR3 DNA sequence: TGTGCCAGCAGTGAAGAGGCCGTCGGGACTTTCTACAATGAGCAGTTCTTC. Protein sequence: CASSEEAVGTFYNEQFF.

The genes are TRBV7-2 and TRBJ2-1; D is uncertain. From germline, CDR1 is SGHTA and CDR2 FQGNSA. CDR3 length equals 13 residues. V was cut by 0 bases and J by 5 bases, with 5 bases left in between. The CDR3 region is CASSLARDNEQFF. DNA of the CDR3: TGTGCCAGCAGCTTAGCGCGAGACAATGAGCAGTTCTTC.

The CDR3 spells CSASGGSSYEQYF. For the CDR3, the DNA is TGCAGTGCTAGTGGAGGTAGCTCCTACGAGCAGTACTTC. The chain is built from TRBV20-1 and TRBJ2-7; weak D call: TRBD2 (5 bases). The V end was cut by 3 bases, the J end by 0 bases, with 9 bases between. Germline V gene data show CDR1 as DFQATT and CDR2 as SNEGSKA (reference sequence). CDR3 length: 13 residues.

The genes are TRBV7-2 and TRBJ2-7; TRBD1 is a possible D gene (6 bases). V lost 3 bases to trimming and J lost 12 bases, with 21 bases between them. Germline V lookup: CDR1 SGHTA, CDR2 FQGNSA. The CDR3 has 14 amino acids. The CDR3 DNA is TGTGCCAGCAGCTTCGACCCACAGGGATGGGAACCGTACTTC. Its translation is CASSFDPQGWEPYF.

This chain links TRBV5-1 with TRBJ2-1; 10 bases map to TRBD2. V was clipped by 0 bases and J by 8 bases; unmatched bases: 11. CDR3 length equals 17 residues. The germline gives CDR1 SGHRS, CDR2 YFSETQ. The CDR3 DNA reads as TGCGCCAGCAGCTTGGGGCTAGCGGGAGCGGGTTACGATGAGCAGTTCTTC. This sequence encodes CASSLGLAGAGYDEQFF. The complete variable domain, with remaining parts taken from reference TRBV5-1 and TRBJ2-1, reads KAGVTQTPRYLIKTRGQQVTLSCSPISGHRSVSWYQQTPGQGLQFLFEYFSETQRNKGNFPGRFSGRQFSNSRSEMNVSTLELGDSALYLCASSLGLAGAGYDEQFFGPGTRLTVL.

This clone has a single count. J is TRBJ1-2 and V is TRBV29-1, with D uncertain. From germline, CDR1 is SQVTM and CDR2 ANQGSEA. Deletions cut 4 bases from V and 6 bases from J, with 12 bases between. The CDR3 length is 12 residues. In DNA, the CDR3 is TGCAGCGTTGTGGAACAGCTACATGGCTACACCTTC. Protein: CSVVEQLHGYTF.

This clone was detected a few times. The chain is built from TRBV5-6 and TRBJ2-3; the match to TRBD2 covers 11 bases. The V gene end was trimmed by 2 bases and the J gene end by 0 bases; junction bases not matched to a gene: 8. The CDR3 length is 18 residues. Germline values: CDR1 SGHDT, CDR2 YYEEEE. CDR3 loop: CASSFLSGRAGSTDTQYF. The CDR3 DNA sequence: TGTGCCAGCAGCTTCCTTAGCGGGAGGGCCGGAAGCACAGATACGCAGTATTTT.

This clone was seen a few times. Within the sample, other DNA sequences also encode this same CDR3. The V call is TRBV27, the J call TRBJ1-2, with 7 positions matching TRBD1. J gave up 4 bases and V 0 bases, and 5 bases lay outside the gene matches. The CDR3 is 15 residues long. Germline V CDR1 and CDR2: MNHEY, SMNVEV (reference sequence). This chain's CDR3 is CASSLSAGGSYGYTF. The CDR3 DNA sequence: TGTGCCAGCAGTTTATCGGCAGGGGGAAGCTATGGCTACACCTTC.

The rearrangement links TRBV5-4 to TRBJ1-2; perhaps TRBD1 as D (6 bases). The germline V and J ends were trimmed by 3 bases and 7 bases, with 13 bases remaining between them. Germline values: CDR1 SGHNT, CDR2 YYREEE (reference sequence). This CDR3 spans 13 amino acids. In DNA form, the CDR3 reads TGTGCCAGCAGCTCAGGGGTTGGTTTTGGCTACACCTTC. This sequence encodes CASSSGVGFGYTF.

The rearrangement uses TRBV24-1 and TRBJ2-1; 7 bases map to TRBD1. With 0 bases clipped from V and 5 bases from J, the junction kept 3 bases outside the gene matches. This CDR3 comprises 15 residues. CDR1 is KGHDR and CDR2 is SFDVKD in the germline V gene. The CDR3 sequence is CATSDLTGANNEQFF. CDR3 coding DNA: TGTGCCACCAGTGATTTGACAGGGGCCAACAATGAGCAGTTCTTC.

V is TRBV5-8 and J is TRBJ2-7, with 7 bases fitting TRBD1. Trimming cost V 2 bases and J 3 bases; bases outside gene matches: 5. This CDR3 is built from 14 residues. Germline V gene lookup returns CDR1 SGHTS and CDR2 YDEGEE. This chain's CDR3 is CASSLLTGFYEQYF. CDR3 nucleotide sequence: TGTGCCAGCAGCTTATTGACAGGGTTCTACGAGCAGTACTTC.

This clone was picked up a small number of times. V usage is TRBV5-1 and J usage is TRBJ2-5; 7 bases agree with TRBD1. Trimming at V came to 4 bases and at J to 5 bases, leaving 8 bases not matched to a gene. The CDR3 extends over 14 amino acids. Per the germline V gene, CDR1 is SGHRS and CDR2 is YFSETQ. Here the CDR3 DNA reads TGCGCCAGCAGCCCCGGGACAGTTTCGGAGACCCAGTACTTC. This encodes CASSPGTVSETQYF.

The chain couples TRBV29-1 to TRBJ2-1; the D gene is possibly TRBD1 (6 bases). V was pared by 0 bases and J by 5 bases, with 14 bases between. CDR1 SQVTM and CDR2 ANQGSEA come from the germline V gene. The CDR3 runs to 15 residues. The CDR3 here is CSVEDTGTLDNEQFF. The CDR3 DNA reads as TGCAGCGTTGAAGATACCGGGACATTAGACAATGAGCAGTTCTTC.

Only a few counts were recorded for this clone. The chain recombines TRBV12-5 with TRBJ2-3; 14 positions agree with TRBD2. This CDR3 region has 18 residues. V shed 3 bases, J shed 6 bases, and the junction held 11 bases outside the gene matches. CDR1 is LGHNT and CDR2 is FRNRAP in the germline V gene. The CDR3 DNA reads TGTGCTAGTGGTTTTCTCCTCGGGACTAGCGGGAGACCGGATACGCAGTATTTT. This encodes CASGFLLGTSGRPDTQYF.

This clone was seen just once. This sequence joins TRBV14 and TRBJ1-1; TRBD1 might be the D (5 bases). V was pared by 4 bases and J by 0 bases, with 18 bases between. The CDR3 runs to 17 residues. Per the germline V gene, CDR1 is SGHDN and CDR2 is FVKESK. In nucleotides, the CDR3 is TGTGCCAGCAGCCCCGTTGGGATTTTAGGGGTGAACACTGAAGCTTTCTTT. This sequence encodes CASSPVGILGVNTEAFF.